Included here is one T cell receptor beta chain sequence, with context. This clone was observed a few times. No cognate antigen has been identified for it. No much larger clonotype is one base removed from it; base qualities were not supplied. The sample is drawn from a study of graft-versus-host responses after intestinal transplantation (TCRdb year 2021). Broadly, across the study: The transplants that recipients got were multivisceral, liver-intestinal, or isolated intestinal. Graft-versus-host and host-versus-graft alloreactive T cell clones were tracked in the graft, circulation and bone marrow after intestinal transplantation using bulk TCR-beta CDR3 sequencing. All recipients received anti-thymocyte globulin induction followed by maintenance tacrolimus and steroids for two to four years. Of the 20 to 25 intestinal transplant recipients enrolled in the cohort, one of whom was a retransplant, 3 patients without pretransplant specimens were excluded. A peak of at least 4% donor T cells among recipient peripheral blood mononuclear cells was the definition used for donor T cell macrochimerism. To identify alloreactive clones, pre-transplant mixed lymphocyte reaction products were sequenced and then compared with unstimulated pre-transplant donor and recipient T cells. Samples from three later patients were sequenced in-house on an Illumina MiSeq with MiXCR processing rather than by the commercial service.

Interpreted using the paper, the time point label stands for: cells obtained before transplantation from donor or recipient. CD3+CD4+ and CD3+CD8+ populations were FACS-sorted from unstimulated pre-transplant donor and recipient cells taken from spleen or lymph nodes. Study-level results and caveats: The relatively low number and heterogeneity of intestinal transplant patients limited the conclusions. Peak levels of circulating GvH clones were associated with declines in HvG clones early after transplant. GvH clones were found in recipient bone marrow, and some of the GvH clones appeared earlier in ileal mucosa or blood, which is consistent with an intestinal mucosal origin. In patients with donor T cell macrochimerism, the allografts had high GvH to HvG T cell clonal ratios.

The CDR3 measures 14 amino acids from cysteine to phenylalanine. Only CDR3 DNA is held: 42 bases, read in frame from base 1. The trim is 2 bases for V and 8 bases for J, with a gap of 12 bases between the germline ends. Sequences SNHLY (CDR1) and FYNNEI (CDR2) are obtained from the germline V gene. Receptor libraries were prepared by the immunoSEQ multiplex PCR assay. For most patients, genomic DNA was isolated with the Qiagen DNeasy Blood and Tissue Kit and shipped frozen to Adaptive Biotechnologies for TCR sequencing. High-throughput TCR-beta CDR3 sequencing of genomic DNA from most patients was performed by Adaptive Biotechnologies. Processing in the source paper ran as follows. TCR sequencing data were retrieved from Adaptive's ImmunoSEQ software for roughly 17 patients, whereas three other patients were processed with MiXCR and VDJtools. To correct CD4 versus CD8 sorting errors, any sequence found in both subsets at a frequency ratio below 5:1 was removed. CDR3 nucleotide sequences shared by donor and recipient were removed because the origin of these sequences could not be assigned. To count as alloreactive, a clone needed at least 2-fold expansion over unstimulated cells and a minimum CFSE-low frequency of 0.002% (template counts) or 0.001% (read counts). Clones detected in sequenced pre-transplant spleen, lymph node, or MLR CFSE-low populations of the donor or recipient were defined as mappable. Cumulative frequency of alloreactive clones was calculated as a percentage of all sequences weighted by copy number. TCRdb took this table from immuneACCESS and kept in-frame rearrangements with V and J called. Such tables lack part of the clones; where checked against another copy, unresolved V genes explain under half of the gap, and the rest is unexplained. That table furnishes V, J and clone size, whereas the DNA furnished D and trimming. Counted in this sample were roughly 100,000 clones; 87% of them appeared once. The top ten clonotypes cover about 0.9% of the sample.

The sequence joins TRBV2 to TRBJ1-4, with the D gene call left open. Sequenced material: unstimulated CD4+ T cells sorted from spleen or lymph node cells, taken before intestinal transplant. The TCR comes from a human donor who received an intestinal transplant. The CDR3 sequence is CASSESVLSEKLFF. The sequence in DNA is TGTGCCAGCAGTGAAAGTGTCCTTTCCGAAAAACTGTTTTTT.